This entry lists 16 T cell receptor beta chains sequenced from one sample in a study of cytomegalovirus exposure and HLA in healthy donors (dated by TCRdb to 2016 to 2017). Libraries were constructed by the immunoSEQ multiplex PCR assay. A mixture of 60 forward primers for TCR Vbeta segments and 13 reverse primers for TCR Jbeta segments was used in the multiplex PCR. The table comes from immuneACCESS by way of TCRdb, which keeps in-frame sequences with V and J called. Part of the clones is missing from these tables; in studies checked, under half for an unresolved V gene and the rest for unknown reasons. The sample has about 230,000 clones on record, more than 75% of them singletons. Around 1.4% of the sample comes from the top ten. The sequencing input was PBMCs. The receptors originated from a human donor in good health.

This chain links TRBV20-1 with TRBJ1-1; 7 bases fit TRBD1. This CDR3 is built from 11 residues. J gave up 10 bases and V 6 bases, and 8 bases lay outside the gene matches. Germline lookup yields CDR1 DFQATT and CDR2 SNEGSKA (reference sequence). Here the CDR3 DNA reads TGCAGTGCCACTGACAGGGAGCGAGCTTTCTTT. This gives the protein CSATDRERAFF.

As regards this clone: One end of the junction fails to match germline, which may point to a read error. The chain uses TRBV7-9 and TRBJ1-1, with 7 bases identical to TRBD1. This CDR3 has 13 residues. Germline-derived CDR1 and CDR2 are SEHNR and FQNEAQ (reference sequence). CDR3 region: CSSEGAMNTEAFF. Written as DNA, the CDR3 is TGTTCCAGCGAGGGGGCCATGAACACTGAAGCTTTCTTT.

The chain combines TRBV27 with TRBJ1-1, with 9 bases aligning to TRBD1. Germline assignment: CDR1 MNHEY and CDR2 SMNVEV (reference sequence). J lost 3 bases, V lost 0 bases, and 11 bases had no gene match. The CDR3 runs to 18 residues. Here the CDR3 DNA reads TGTGCCAGCAGTTTATCGAACAGGGGGCTAGTAGGAGACACTGAAGCTTTCTTT. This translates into CASSLSNRGLVGDTEAFF.

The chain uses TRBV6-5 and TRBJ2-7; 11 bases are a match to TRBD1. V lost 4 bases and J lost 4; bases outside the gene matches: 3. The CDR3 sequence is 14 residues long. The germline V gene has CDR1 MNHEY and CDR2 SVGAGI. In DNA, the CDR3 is TGTGCCAGCAGTTTCCGGGACAGGGGGTACGAGCAGTACTTC. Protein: CASSFRDRGYEQYF.

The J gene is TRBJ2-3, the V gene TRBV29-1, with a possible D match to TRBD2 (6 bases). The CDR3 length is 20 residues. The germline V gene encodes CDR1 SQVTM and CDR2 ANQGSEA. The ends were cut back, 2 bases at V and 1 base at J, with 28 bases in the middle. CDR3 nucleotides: TGCAGCGTTGAACCCCCCAGACTAACCCCAACTAGGAGGGGCACAGATACGCAGTATTTT. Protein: CSVEPPRLTPTRRGTDTQYF.

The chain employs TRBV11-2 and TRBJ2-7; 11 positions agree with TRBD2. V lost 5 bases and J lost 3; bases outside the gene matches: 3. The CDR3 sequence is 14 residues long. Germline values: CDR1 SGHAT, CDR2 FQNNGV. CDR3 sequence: CASSLGLAGYEQYF. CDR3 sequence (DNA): TGTGCCAGCAGCCTTGGACTAGCGGGCTACGAGCAGTACTTC. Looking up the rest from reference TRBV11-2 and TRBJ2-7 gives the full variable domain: EAGVAQSPRYKIIEKRQSVAFWCNPISGHATLYWYQQILGQGPKLLIQFQNNGVVDDSQLPKDRFSAERLKGVDSTLKIQPAKLEDSAVYLCASSLGLAGYEQYFGPGTRLTVT.

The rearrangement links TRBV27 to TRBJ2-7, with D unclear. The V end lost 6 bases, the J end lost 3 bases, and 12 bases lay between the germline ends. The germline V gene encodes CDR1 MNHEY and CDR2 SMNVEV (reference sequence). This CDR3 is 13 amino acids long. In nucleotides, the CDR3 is TGTGCCAGCAGGGTGGCAATCCTCTACGAGCAGTACTTC. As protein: CASRVAILYEQYF.

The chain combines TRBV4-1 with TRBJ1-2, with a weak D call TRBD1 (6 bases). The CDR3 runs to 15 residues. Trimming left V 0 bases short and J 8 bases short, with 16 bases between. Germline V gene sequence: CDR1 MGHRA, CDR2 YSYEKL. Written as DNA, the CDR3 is TGCGCCAGCAGCCAAGACGTAACAGGGATAAACGGCTACACCTTC. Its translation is CASSQDVTGINGYTF.

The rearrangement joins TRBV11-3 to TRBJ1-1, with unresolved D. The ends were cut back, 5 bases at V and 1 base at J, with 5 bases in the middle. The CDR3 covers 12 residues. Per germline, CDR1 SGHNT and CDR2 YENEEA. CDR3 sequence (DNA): TGTGCCAGCAGCGCGCGGAACACTGAAGCTTTCTTT. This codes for CASSARNTEAFF. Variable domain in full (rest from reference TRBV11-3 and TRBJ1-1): EAGVVQSPRYKIIEKKQPVAFWCNPISGHNTLYWYLQNLGQGPELLIRYENEEAVDDSQLPKDRFSAERLKGVDSTLKIQPAELGDSAVYLCASSARNTEAFFGQGTRLTVV.

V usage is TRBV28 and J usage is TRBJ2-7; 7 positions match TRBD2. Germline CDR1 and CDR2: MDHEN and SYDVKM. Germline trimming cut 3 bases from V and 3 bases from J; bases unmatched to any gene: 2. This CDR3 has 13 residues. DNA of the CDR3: TGTGCCAGCAGTTTTGGGGGGGGCTACGAGCAGTACTTC. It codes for CASSFGGGYEQYF.

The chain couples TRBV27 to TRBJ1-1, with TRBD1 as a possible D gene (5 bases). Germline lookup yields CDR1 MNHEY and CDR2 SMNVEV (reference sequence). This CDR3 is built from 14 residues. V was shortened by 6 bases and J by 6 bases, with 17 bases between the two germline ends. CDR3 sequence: CASRLITDSSEAFF. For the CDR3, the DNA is TGTGCCAGCAGGCTAATTACTGACAGTTCTGAAGCTTTCTTT.

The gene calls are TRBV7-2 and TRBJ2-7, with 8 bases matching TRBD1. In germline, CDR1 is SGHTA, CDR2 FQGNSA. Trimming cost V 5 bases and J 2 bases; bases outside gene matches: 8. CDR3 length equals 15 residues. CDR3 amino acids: CASSVGTGTTYEQYF. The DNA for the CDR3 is TGTGCCAGCAGCGTTGGGACAGGTACTACCTACGAGCAGTACTTC.

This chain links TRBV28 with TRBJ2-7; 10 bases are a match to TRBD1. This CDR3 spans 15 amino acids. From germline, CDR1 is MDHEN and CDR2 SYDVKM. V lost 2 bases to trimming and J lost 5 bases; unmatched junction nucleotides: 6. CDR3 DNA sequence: TGTGCCAGCAGTTTAAGGGGACAGGGGAGTGACGAGCAGTACTTC. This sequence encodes CASSLRGQGSDEQYF.

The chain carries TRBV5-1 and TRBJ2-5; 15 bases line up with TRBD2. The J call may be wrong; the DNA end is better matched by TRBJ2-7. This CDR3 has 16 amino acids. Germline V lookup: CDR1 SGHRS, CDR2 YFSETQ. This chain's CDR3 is CASSLGLAGGPVEQYF. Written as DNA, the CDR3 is TGCGCCAGCAGCCTAGGACTAGCGGGAGGGCCTGTCGAGCAGTACTTC.

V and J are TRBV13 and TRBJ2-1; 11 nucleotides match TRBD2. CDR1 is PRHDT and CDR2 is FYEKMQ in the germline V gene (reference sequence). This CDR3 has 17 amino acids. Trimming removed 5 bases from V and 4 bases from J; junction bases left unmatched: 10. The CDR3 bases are TGTGCCAGCAGCCCCGGGATAGCGGGAGGGCTTTACAATGAGCAGTTCTTC. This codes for CASSPGIAGGLYNEQFF.

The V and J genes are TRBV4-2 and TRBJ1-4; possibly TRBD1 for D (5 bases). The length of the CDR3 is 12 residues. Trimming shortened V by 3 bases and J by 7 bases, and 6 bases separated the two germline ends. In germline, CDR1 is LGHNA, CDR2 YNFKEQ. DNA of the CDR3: TGTGCCAGCAGCCAGGGACTTGAAAAACTGTTTTTT. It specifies CASSQGLEKLFF.